Below, 25 T cell receptor beta chains from the same sample are listed, as sequenced in a study of shared clonotypes between healthy human individuals. Method: immunoSEQ multiplex PCR; TCRdb's copy keeps in-frame clones and lacks some. The sample shows about 2.4 million clones, approximately 93% of them seen only once. Sequenced input: naive CD4+ T cells from PBMCs. Subset reported: CD45RA+ positively selected. The source is a young man in good health. Some clones in this sample may be carry-over from other donors' samples.

Only one count was recorded for this clone. The CDR3: CASSGGGEGNQPQHF. The CDR3 nucleotides read TGTGCCAGCAGCGGGGGCGGTGAAGGCAATCAGCCCCAGCATTTT. The genes are TRBV28 and TRBJ1-5; maybe TRBD1 (6 bases). Germline V gives CDR1 MDHEN, CDR2 SYDVKM. This CDR3 contains 15 residues. Trimming cost V 6 bases and J 2 bases, with 14 bases left between them.

The genes are TRBV28 and TRBJ2-1; 10 bases align to TRBD2. The germline CDR1 and CDR2 sequences are MDHEN and SYDVKM. V shed 6 bases, J shed 7 bases, and the junction held 9 bases outside the gene matches. This CDR3 spans 15 amino acids. Here the CDR3 DNA reads TGTGCCAGCAGCCTTGGAGCGGGAGGGGTTAATGAGCAGTTCTTC. The encoded protein is CASSLGAGGVNEQFF.

The V call is TRBV7-2, the J call TRBJ2-7; 7 bases agree with TRBD2. The germline CDR1 and CDR2 sequences are SGHTA and FQGNSA. The CDR3 totals 15 residues. Trimming removed 0 bases from V and 0 bases from J; junction bases left unmatched: 2. The CDR3 is CASSLASGFSYEQYF. The CDR3 DNA sequence: TGTGCCAGCAGCTTAGCTAGCGGGTTCTCCTACGAGCAGTACTTC.

The chain recombines TRBV4-1 with TRBJ1-3; 7 positions agree with TRBD1. The CDR3 is made up of 15 amino acids. V shed 4 bases and J 0 bases; nucleotides not matched to a gene: 3. The germline V gene has CDR1 MGHRA and CDR2 YSYEKL. The CDR3: CASSRGDSSGNTIYF. Written as DNA, the CDR3 is TGCGCCAGCAGCCGTGGGGACAGCTCTGGAAACACCATATATTTT.

V usage is TRBV23-1 and J usage is TRBJ1-1; perhaps TRBD1 as D (6 bases). TRBV23-1 is an ORF, and what it does is uncertain. V lost 4 bases, J lost 5 bases, and 11 bases lay in between. This CDR3 contains 13 residues. Here the CDR3 reads CASSRHRVTEAFF. CDR3 DNA sequence: TGCGCCAGCAGTCGCCACAGGGTGACTGAAGCTTTCTTT.

The chain carries TRBV7-8 and TRBJ2-5; 7 nucleotides match TRBD2. Unmatched junction bases numbered 17, after V lost 5 bases and J lost 5 bases. Germline lookup yields CDR1 SGHVS and CDR2 FQNEAQ. The CDR3 has 17 residues. The CDR3 DNA is TGTGCCAGCAGCGAGGTGAGGACTAGACCCACCTGGGAGACCCAGTACTTC. Its protein is CASSEVRTRPTWETQYF. Variable domain in full (rest from reference TRBV7-8 and TRBJ2-5): GAGVSQSPRYKVAKRGQDVALRCDPISGHVSLFWYQQALGQGPEFLTYFQNEAQLDKSGLPSDRFFAERPEGSVSTLKIQRTQQEDSAVYLCASSEVRTRPTWETQYFGPGTRLLVL.

For this clone: Other DNA sequences in this specimen translate into the identical CDR3. The genes are TRBV2 and TRBJ2-1; the D is unclear. Germline V CDR1 and CDR2: SNHLY, FYNNEI. The V end lost 4 bases, the J end lost 2 bases, and 9 bases lay between the germline ends. The CDR3 loop spans 14 amino acids. DNA of the CDR3: TGTGCCAGCAGTGGGGTGGCCACCTACAATGAGCAGTTCTTC. This encodes CASSGVATYNEQFF.

This clone was recorded a few times. V and J are TRBV6-1 and TRBJ2-7; D might be TRBD1 (5 bases). V dropped 1 base and J dropped 3 bases, with 13 bases sitting between them. The length of the CDR3 is 15 residues. Per germline, CDR1 MNHNS and CDR2 SASEGT. The CDR3, as DNA: TGTGCCAGCAGTGAAGATTGGGGCTACTTCTACGAGCAGTACTTC. Its protein product is CASSEDWGYFYEQYF.

J is TRBJ1-1 and V is TRBV4-1; D gene uncertain. Trimming pared 3 bases from V and 9 bases from J, leaving 20 bases between. This CDR3 spans 15 amino acids. Germline values: CDR1 MGHRA, CDR2 YSYEKL. The CDR3 protein is CASSHNGDRAVKAFF. Written as DNA, the CDR3 is TGCGCCAGCAGCCATAACGGCGACCGGGCCGTGAAAGCTTTCTTT.

Comments on this clone: The sample contains more than one DNA sequence encoding this CDR3. The V gene is TRBV5-1, the J gene TRBJ2-1, with TRBD2 matching over 8 bases. The CDR3 spans 16 residues. Unmatched junction bases numbered 2, after V lost 0 bases and J lost 0 bases. CDR1 and CDR2 (germline): SGHRS, YFSETQ. The CDR3 coding sequence is TGCGCCAGCAGCTTGGGCAGCGGGAGCTCCTACAATGAGCAGTTCTTC. Its translation: CASSLGSGSSYNEQFF.

The chain couples TRBV18 to TRBJ2-3, with D possibly being TRBD2 (5 bases). Trimming removed 2 bases at V and 8 bases at J, with 20 bases between. From germline, CDR1 is KGHSH and CDR2 LQKENI. CDR3 size: 16 residues. The CDR3 DNA sequence: TGTGCCAGCTCACCAGGGGTGAACCGCGGGTCACGTACGCAGTATTTT. Protein sequence: CASSPGVNRGSRTQYF. The full variable domain, with the rest looked up from reference TRBV18 and TRBJ2-3, is NAGVMQNPRHLVRRRGQEARLRCSPMKGHSHVYWYRQLPEEGLKFMVYLQKENIIDESGMPKERFSAEFPKEGPSILRIQQVVRGDSAAYFCASSPGVNRGSRTQYFGPGTRLTVL.

V usage is TRBV28 and J usage is TRBJ2-7; D gene ambiguous. V lost 5 bases to trimming and J lost 2 bases, with 10 bases between them. The CDR3 is 13 residues long. Germline CDR1 and CDR2: MDHEN and SYDVKM. CDR3 in amino acids: CASSIGGAYEQYF. The CDR3 coding sequence is TGTGCCAGCAGTATAGGCGGAGCCTACGAGCAGTACTTC.

This clone appeared once. The same CDR3 also results from other DNA sequences found in this sample. The gene calls are TRBV5-1 and TRBJ2-1, with 9 positions matching TRBD1. The CDR3 sequence is 15 residues long. The germline gives CDR1 SGHRS, CDR2 YFSETQ. After removal of 4 bases from V and 4 bases from J, the junction contained 6 bases not matched to a gene. For the CDR3, the DNA is TGCGCCAGCAGCCCGGGACAGGGAGCGTACAATGAGCAGTTCTTC. Translation: CASSPGQGAYNEQFF.

This sequence joins TRBV7-3 and TRBJ2-5; unclear D gene. V shed 1 base and J shed 1 base, with 10 bases lying between them. Germline V gene data show CDR1 as SGHTA and CDR2 as FQGTGA. CDR3 length equals 15 residues. CDR3 loop: CASSLIGLGQETQYF. The CDR3 nucleotides are TGTGCCAGCAGCTTAATTGGGCTGGGCCAAGAGACCCAGTACTTC.

Only one count was recorded for this clone. This chain joins TRBV7-3 and TRBJ2-1, with TRBD2 identical over 7 bases. CDR3 size: 17 residues. Germline V gene sequence: CDR1 SGHTA, CDR2 FQGTGA. The V gene end was trimmed by 2 bases and the J gene end by 3 bases; junction bases not matched to a gene: 10. CDR3 region: CASSLGSASGNYNEQFF. DNA of the CDR3: TGTGCCAGCAGCTTAGGCAGCGCTAGCGGAAACTACAATGAGCAGTTCTTC.

This clone was detected only a few times. The chain is built from TRBV14 and TRBJ1-1, with D unclear. CDR1 is SGHDN and CDR2 is FVKESK in the germline V gene. V lost 5 bases and J lost 2, with 12 bases in between. This CDR3 region has 14 residues. The CDR3 spells CASSESGRNTEAFF. CDR3 in DNA: TGTGCCAGCAGCGAAAGTGGCCGTAACACTGAAGCTTTCTTT.

The rearrangement uses TRBV5-1 and TRBJ2-2; D is unresolved. The CDR3 is made up of 18 amino acids. Germline V CDR1 and CDR2: SGHRS, YFSETQ. Trimming pared 4 bases from V and 5 bases from J, leaving 24 bases between. The CDR3 nucleotides read TGCGCCAGCAGCCTGACCGTAGTGGACCGGCGGCTAACCGGGGAGCTGTTTTTT. This codes for CASSLTVVDRRLTGELFF. Looking up the rest from reference TRBV5-1 and TRBJ2-2 gives the full variable domain: KAGVTQTPRYLIKTRGQQVTLSCSPISGHRSVSWYQQTPGQGLQFLFEYFSETQRNKGNFPGRFSGRQFSNSRSEMNVSTLELGDSALYLCASSLTVVDRRLTGELFFGEGSRLTVL.

The chain joins TRBV5-4 to TRBJ1-2; 9 bases fit TRBD1. The trim removed 4 bases at V and 6 bases at J, leaving 10 bases unmatched. This CDR3 comprises 15 residues. The germline V gene encodes CDR1 SGHNT and CDR2 YYREEE (reference sequence). The CDR3 here is CASSPLLGTGNGYTF. DNA for the CDR3: TGTGCCAGCAGCCCCCTTCTCGGGACAGGGAATGGCTACACCTTC.

The chain has TRBV27 and TRBJ2-7; D not certain. Germline-derived CDR1 and CDR2 are MNHEY and SMNVEV (reference sequence). The V gene lost 1 base and the J gene lost 0 bases, with 16 bases spanning the gap. The CDR3 totals 17 residues. The CDR3 sequence: CASSLLAPHQYSYEQYF. CDR3 in DNA: TGTGCCAGCAGTTTATTAGCCCCTCACCAATACTCCTACGAGCAGTACTTC.

The chain links TRBV5-1 to TRBJ2-5, with 12 positions matching TRBD1. The CDR3 covers 17 residues. CDR1 and CDR2 (germline): SGHRS, YFSETQ. The V segment lost 1 base and the J segment 5 bases; nucleotides outside the gene matches: 9. CDR3 bases: TGCGCCAGCAGCTTGTCGGGGACAGGGGGCGCCGAGGAGACCCAGTACTTC. As protein: CASSLSGTGGAEETQYF.

As concerns this clone: The same CDR3 also results from other DNA sequences found in this sample. The chain has TRBV30 and TRBJ1-2; D is ambiguous. CDR3 length: 11 amino acids. The ends were cut back, 2 bases at V and 8 bases at J, with 9 bases in the middle. From germline, CDR1 is GTSNPN and CDR2 SVGIG (reference sequence). As DNA, the CDR3 is TGTGCCTGGAGTATAGGGTACGGCTACACCTTC. Amino acids: CAWSIGYGYTF. The full variable domain, with the rest looked up from reference TRBV30 and TRBJ1-2, is SQTIHQWPATLVQPVGSPLSLECTVEGTSNPNLYWYRQAAGRGLQLLFYSVGIGQISSEVPQNLSASRPQDRQFILSSKKLLLSDSGFYLCAWSIGYGYTFGSGTRLTVV.

The chain links TRBV29-1 to TRBJ2-5, with TRBD1 as a possible D gene (6 bases). The length of the CDR3 is 12 residues. V was pared by 4 bases and J by 9 bases, with 15 bases between. The germline CDR1 and CDR2 sequences are SQVTM and ANQGSEA. The CDR3 nucleotides read TGCAGCGTTGGAAGACAGGTCGACGCCCAGTACTTC. This translates into CSVGRQVDAQYF.

The chain joins TRBV4-1 to TRBJ2-3, with 8 bases that match TRBD2. J was trimmed by 10 bases and V by 1 base; bases with no gene match: 4. The CDR3 sequence is 13 residues long. The germline gives CDR1 MGHRA, CDR2 YSYEKL. In DNA form, the CDR3 reads TGCGCCAGCAGCCAAGGCGGGGGGAGTGCGCAGTATTTT. Residues: CASSQGGGSAQYF.

The rearrangement links TRBV5-4 to TRBJ2-5; 13 bases match TRBD2. Germline V lookup: CDR1 SGHNT, CDR2 YYREEE (reference sequence). With 4 bases clipped from V and 3 bases from J, the junction kept 6 bases outside the gene matches. This CDR3 is 16 amino acids long. Here the CDR3 reads CASSRGTSGVEETQYF. The CDR3 bases are TGTGCCAGCAGCAGAGGGACTAGCGGGGTTGAAGAGACCCAGTACTTC.

The V call is TRBV7-9, the J call TRBJ1-5, with 10 bases aligning to TRBD1. CDR3 length equals 17 residues. V lost 5 bases, J lost 4 bases, and 11 bases stayed unmatched. Germline lookup yields CDR1 SEHNR and CDR2 FQNEAQ (reference sequence). The CDR3, as DNA: TGTGCCAGCAGCGGTCCCGGGACAGGGGCGAGAAATCAGCCCCAGCATTTT. Translation: CASSGPGTGARNQPQHF.